The 8 T cell receptor beta chains below were found in one sample sequenced in a study of response to subunit inactivated influenza vaccine. TCRdb itself ran the RT-PCR reads through MiXCR, one entry per CDR3 protein. The repertoire holds about 620,000 distinct CDR3 sequences, with over 9% as singletons. These data were also reused for a study on T cells expressing NK-cell markers. As reported in that work: TCR beta cDNA was generated via 5'RACE template switching incorporating UMIs.

The sample in question was PBMCs from blood, obtained on the day of vaccination. Source of these receptors: a middle-aged man who received an inactivated influenza vaccine.

The chain joins TRBV4-3 to TRBJ2-6, with D tentatively TRBD2 (5 bases). The length of the CDR3 is 17 residues. Trimming removed 0 bases from V and 1 base from J, with 10 bases in between. The germline gives CDR1 LGHNA, CDR2 YSLEER. The CDR3 DNA reads as TGCGCCAGCAGCCAAGATTTCGGGGAGTCTGGGGCCAACGTCCTGACTTTC. Its translation: CASSQDFGESGANVLTF.

This chain uses TRBV6-2 or TRBV6-3 with TRBJ1-5; D is unclear. This CDR3 has 13 residues. Germline V gives CDR1 MNHEY, CDR2 SVGEGT. Trimming took off 7 bases at V and 3 bases at J, with 10 bases between the two ends. Here the CDR3 reads CASNSGYNQPQHF. CDR3 nucleotide sequence: TGTGCCAGCAATTCGGGGTACAATCAGCCCCAGCATTTT.

Here the CDR3 reads CASSRVQGRYEQYF. The CDR3 DNA reads as TGTGCCAGCAGTAGGGTACAGGGCCGCTACGAGCAGTACTTC. This chain uses TRBV28 with TRBJ2-7; TRBD1 might be the D (6 bases). Germline V CDR1 and CDR2: MDHEN, SYDVKM. Trimming removed 5 bases from V and 3 bases from J, with 14 bases in between. This CDR3 region has 14 residues.

In its sample, this clonotype was seen a few times. This chain connects TRBV20-1 to TRBJ2-5; no firm D call. CDR3 size: 12 residues. V gave up 6 bases and J gave up 7 bases, with 15 bases separating them. Germline CDR1 and CDR2: DFQATT and SNEGSKA (reference sequence). The DNA for the CDR3 is TGCAGTGCAAGACACTCCGACGGGACCCAGTACTTC. Its translation: CSARHSDGTQYF.

The chain has TRBV28 and TRBJ2-7; D unresolved. Trimming cost V 10 bases and J 3 bases, with 4 bases left between them. The CDR3 spans 9 residues. Looked up from germline, CDR1 is MDHEN and CDR2 is SYDVKM. The CDR3 DNA follows: TGTGCCACAGGCTACGAGCAGTACTTC. It specifies CATGYEQYF.

This chain uses TRBV18 with TRBJ2-2; 11 positions match TRBD1. The CDR3 spans 16 residues. Trimming at V came to 3 bases and at J to 6 bases, leaving 6 bases not matched to a gene. The V gene's germline CDR1 is KGHSH and CDR2 LQKENI. CDR3 region: CASSPTGTGGAGELFF. The CDR3 coding sequence is TGTGCCAGCTCACCCACCGGGACAGGGGGTGCCGGGGAGCTGTTTTTT. The complete variable domain, with remaining parts taken from reference TRBV18 and TRBJ2-2, reads NAGVMQNPRHLVRRRGQEARLRCSPMKGHSHVYWYRQLPEEGLKFMVYLQKENIIDESGMPKERFSAEFPKEGPSILRIQQVVRGDSAAYFCASSPTGTGGAGELFFGEGSRLTVL.

This clonotype came up many times. The chain joins TRBV5-5 to TRBJ2-6, with unresolved D. Trimming took 4 bases from V and 1 from J, leaving 6 bases between them. The length of the CDR3 is 14 residues. The germline gives CDR1 SGHKS, CDR2 YYEKEE (reference sequence). CDR3 in amino acids: CASSRVSGANVLTF. The DNA for the CDR3 is TGTGCCAGCAGCCGGGTGTCTGGGGCCAACGTCCTGACTTTC.

This rearrangement joins TRBV3-1 to TRBJ2-7; unclear D gene. The CDR3 extends over 13 amino acids. The V and J ends lost 1 base and 5 bases respectively, with 9 bases between them. CDR1 is LGHDT and CDR2 is YNNKEL in the germline V gene (reference sequence). CDR3 sequence: CASSQVQENEQYF. CDR3 in DNA: TGTGCCAGCAGCCAAGTCCAGGAGAACGAGCAGTACTTC.